The 6 T cell receptor beta chains reported below all come from one sample, sequenced in a study of T cell responses to AZD1222 COVID-19 vaccine. Method: immunoSEQ multiplex PCR; TCRdb's copy keeps in-frame clones and lacks some. The data hold 77,000 or so clones, with approximately 89% observed a single time. The sample consisted of peripheral blood, taken 28 days after the second AZD1222 dose. These receptors originate from an adult who received the AZD1222 COVID-19 vaccine.

In this sample, this clone turned up once. The V call is TRBV16, the J call TRBJ1-5; D is unresolved. Trimming took 4 bases from V and 3 from J, leaving 10 bases between them. The CDR3 runs 14 residues. In germline, CDR1 is KGHSY, CDR2 FQNENV. The CDR3 here is CASSLQVLNQPQHF. The DNA of the CDR3 is TGTGCCAGCAGCCTTCAGGTGCTCAATCAGCCCCAGCATTTT.

This chain joins TRBV19 and TRBJ1-5, with D maybe TRBD1 (5 bases). Germline lookup yields CDR1 LNHDA and CDR2 SQIVND (reference sequence). The ends were cut back, 8 bases at V and 5 bases at J, with 16 bases in the middle. The CDR3 consists of 14 residues. Here the CDR3 reads CASRPPGFDQPQHF. The CDR3 DNA is TGTGCCAGTCGGCCCCCAGGGTTCGATCAGCCCCAGCATTTT.

This chain uses TRBV27 with TRBJ2-7, with D possibly being TRBD2 (6 bases). The CDR3 totals 14 residues. Germline-derived CDR1 and CDR2 are MNHEY and SMNVEV (reference sequence). The germline V and J ends were trimmed by 4 bases and 4 bases, with 14 bases remaining between them. CDR3: CASSSASGRYEQYF. The CDR3 nucleotides are TGTGCCAGCAGTTCCGCTAGTGGGAGGTACGAGCAGTACTTC.

This sequence joins TRBV27 and TRBJ1-1; TRBD1 matches at 8 bases. Losses at the gene ends were 7 bases for V and 3 bases for J; bases not matched to a gene: 7. Per germline, CDR1 MNHEY and CDR2 SMNVEV (reference sequence). This CDR3 is built from 14 residues. CDR3: CASNPRGQDTEAFF. CDR3 nucleotide sequence: TGTGCCAGCAACCCCAGGGGGCAGGACACTGAAGCTTTCTTT.

The V and J genes are TRBV5-1 and TRBJ1-1; D uncertain. Germline CDR1 is SGHRS and CDR2 is YFSETQ. V lost 0 bases and J 11 bases, leaving 14 bases between the germline ends. The CDR3 length is 13 residues. The CDR3 sequence: CASSLEYSTEAFF. The CDR3 region has the DNA TGCGCCAGCAGCTTGGAGTACAGCACGGAGGCTTTCTTT.

This chain links TRBV15 with TRBJ2-2; 8 bases map to TRBD2. J gave up 7 bases and V 0 bases, and 16 bases lay outside the gene matches. CDR1 and CDR2 (germline): LNHNV, YYDKDF (reference sequence). The length of the CDR3 is 19 residues. CDR3 coding DNA: TGTGCCACCAGCAGAGATCTCTACGGGAGGGCGTCTTTTAGCGGGGAGCTGTTTTTT. Translated: CATSRDLYGRASFSGELFF.